Presented here are 9 T cell receptor beta chains from one specimen sequenced in a study of T-cell memory formation after mild COVID-19. Each CDR3 protein is one row after TCRdb ran MiXCR on the 5' RACE reads. The top ten hold around two fifths of the sample, which has tens of thousands of distinct CDR3 sequences, more than 10% seen once. The sample taken for sequencing was PBMCs or a T cell subset sorted from them (not recorded which). The receptors stem from a young man who had mild COVID-19 (a few samples of this study predate the infection). Cell type and time point are not known.

The rearrangement links TRBV20-1 to TRBJ2-3; 7 positions match TRBD2. V was clipped by 1 base and J by 2 bases; unmatched bases: 6. This CDR3 contains 15 residues. CDR1 DFQATT and CDR2 SNEGSKA come from the germline V gene (reference sequence). This CDR3 reads CSARVWGRATDTQYF. CDR3 DNA sequence: TGCAGTGCTAGAGTTTGGGGGAGGGCCACAGATACGCAGTATTTT.

The chain carries TRBV20-1 and TRBJ1-1; 7 positions match TRBD1. J lost 5 bases, V lost 3 bases, and 6 bases had no gene match. Germline loops: CDR1 DFQATT, CDR2 SNEGSKA (reference sequence). This CDR3 is 13 amino acids long. The CDR3, as DNA: TGCAGTGCTAGTTCAGGGGGGCGGACTGAAGCTTTCTTT. Amino acids: CSASSGGRTEAFF.

Concerning this clonotype itself: Sequence at one end of the junction differs from germline and may be a read error. The chain combines TRBV7-7 with TRBJ2-1; D is perhaps TRBD2 (5 bases). The CDR3 is 15 amino acids. CDR1 and CDR2 (germline): SSHAT, FNYEAQ (reference sequence). CDR3 sequence reads: CASSLGGPTYNEQFF. CDR3 nucleotide sequence: TGTGCTAGCAGCTTAGGCGGGCCTACCTACAATGAGCAGTTCTTC.

This chain links TRBV5-4 with TRBJ2-7; D is uncertain. Germline V gene lookup returns CDR1 SGHNT and CDR2 YYREEE (reference sequence). Trimming cost V 0 bases and J 7 bases, with 8 bases left between them. CDR3 size: 12 residues. The CDR3 spells CASSLGPLEQYF. Written as DNA, the CDR3 is TGTGCCAGCAGCTTGGGGCCCCTGGAGCAGTACTTC.

This clonotype was found a few times. J is TRBJ1-6 and V is TRBV27; no definite D call. The CDR3 has 16 amino acids. The V end was cut by 3 bases, the J end by 1 base, with 10 bases between. Germline lookup yields CDR1 MNHEY and CDR2 SMNVEV (reference sequence). The CDR3 region is CASSFSGGSYNSPLHF. DNA of the CDR3: TGTGCCAGCAGTTTTTCGGGAGGGTCCTATAATTCACCCCTCCACTTT.

The chain uses TRBV7-9 and TRBJ2-5; the D is unclear. Deletions cut 0 bases from V and 5 bases from J, with 7 bases between. Looked up from germline, CDR1 is SEHNR and CDR2 is FQNEAQ (reference sequence). The CDR3 is 13 amino acids. The CDR3 region is CASSLAVAETQYF. The DNA for the CDR3 is TGTGCCAGCAGCTTAGCCGTGGCGGAGACCCAGTACTTC.

This clonotype occurred many times. V usage is TRBV4-3 and J usage is TRBJ1-3; D ambiguous. The CDR3 extends over 15 amino acids. CDR1 and CDR2 from the germline V gene are LGHNA and YSLEER. The V gene lost 0 bases and the J gene lost 3 bases, with 9 bases spanning the gap. The CDR3: CASSQERFLGNTIYF. The CDR3 DNA follows: TGCGCCAGCAGCCAAGAGCGGTTCCTTGGAAACACCATATATTTT.

The sample holds a few counts of this clonotype. The chain combines TRBV7-6 with TRBJ2-7; D perhaps matches TRBD1 (5 bases). V gave up 3 bases and J gave up 7 bases, with 10 bases separating them. The CDR3 totals 12 residues. Per the germline V gene, CDR1 is SGHVS and CDR2 is FNYEAQ. The chain's CDR3 is CASSFLGDEQYF. As DNA, the CDR3 is TGTGCCAGCAGCTTCCTAGGGGATGAGCAGTACTTC.

The chain has TRBV7-6 and TRBJ2-1; 7 nucleotides match TRBD2. CDR3 size: 13 residues. Germline lookup yields CDR1 SGHVS and CDR2 FNYEAQ. With V trimmed by 7 bases and J by 10 bases, 10 bases remained unmatched. In nucleotides, the CDR3 is TGTGCCAGCAAAACCGGGACTATCGGAGAGCAGTTCTTC. Residues: CASKTGTIGEQFF.